The entry below gives a single T cell receptor (beta chain) sequence along with its context. Its antigen is still unknown. Within one base of it there is no much larger clone, and no base qualities were kept. V and J lose 4 bases and 0 bases, and a span of 7 bases separates them. For CDR1 and CDR2, the germline V gene lists MDHEN and SYDVKM. Spanning cysteine to phenylalanine, the CDR3 consists of 14 amino acids. The only DNA kept is the CDR3, 42 bases in frame from the first base. The instrument was an Illumina HiSeq 2500. Quantitative 5'-RACE with molecular barcodes was the method used to prepare the TCR beta libraries. The authors' analysis ran thus. A new computational method based on a probabilistic model of VDJ rearrangement was used to identify disease-linked TCR variants. Starting from the raw public reads, TCRdb applied fastp trimming at Q25, assembled clones with MiXCR and retained in-frame beta chains. A single entry per CDR3 protein holds the most common genes and DNA from its merged rows. The V and J calls were determined by TCRdb, not by the authors. Within this sample are about 800,000 distinct CDR3 sequences, with over 9.5% of them counted one time only. In total, the top ten clones hold around 0.51% of the sample.

This sample stems from a study of CD8 T cells in ankylosing spondylitis (TCRdb year 2017). Concerning the study at large: The study set out to find disease-linked TCR variants by profiling T cell receptor beta repertoires in ankylosing spondylitis patients and healthy donors. The full study cohort was made up of roughly 25 ankylosing spondylitis patients and more than 90 healthy donors. Peripheral blood was sampled, and synovial fluid was additionally collected from ankylosing spondylitis patients. General findings and caveats noted by the study authors: A TCR beta motif made up of several highly homologous amino acid variants appeared to be characteristic of blood from ankylosing spondylitis patients. In peripheral blood, the disease-linked clones were found at relatively low frequencies and had a CD8+ phenotype. Some of the motif variants had been reported before in the synovial fluid and blood of reactive arthritis patients, a finding that suggests common disease-initiation mechanisms. According to the report, matched synovial fluid samples from ankylosing spondylitis patients were significantly enriched for the disease-linked clones.

Input material: blood, either unsorted or a sorted T cell fraction (not recorded which). The sequence is built from TRBV28 and TRBJ2-1; confidence is insufficient to name the D gene. This receptor was identified in a male donor with ankylosing spondylitis. The DNA sequence follows: TGTGCCAGCAGTTGGATGGGCTCCTACAATGAGCAGTTCTTC. The translation is CASSWMGSYNEQFF.